The 21 T cell receptor beta chains in this list originate from one sample, sequenced in a study of beta chain features in type 1 diabetes. General study points: There was a moderate but significant shortening of TCRB CDR3s in all four CD4+ subsets of Type 1 diabetes patients.

Investigators reverse transcribed all isolated RNA, so they sequenced expressed TCRB transcripts. TCRdb keeps only in-frame clones here, not all; method: immunoSEQ multiplex PCR. Of around 180,000 clones in the sample, 7.8% are singletons; the top ten hold approximately 0.93%. Their cognate antigens are unknown. Sequencing was carried out using central memory CD4+ T cells from blood. The receptors were sampled from a woman in her thirties or forties with type 1 diabetes.

V gene TRBV7-3 combines with J gene TRBJ1-2, with TRBD1 matching over 9 bases. The CDR3 length is 13 residues. Germline-derived CDR1 and CDR2 are SGHTA and FQGTGA. Unmatched junction bases numbered 4, after V lost 4 bases and J lost 7 bases. CDR3 loop: CASSWTGDGGYTF. The CDR3 DNA is TGTGCCAGCAGCTGGACAGGGGACGGTGGCTACACCTTC.

This clone has a handful of counts. The rearrangement uses TRBV9 and TRBJ1-3, with D unresolved. Germline CDR1 reads SGDLS; CDR2 reads YYNGEE. The germline V and J ends were trimmed by 4 bases and 7 bases, with 9 bases remaining between them. CDR3 size: 12 residues. The CDR3 protein is CASSNSGNTIYF. The CDR3 DNA sequence: TGTGCCAGCAGCAACTCCGGGAACACCATATATTTT.

CDR3 residues: CASSQENTPNEKLFF. Written as DNA, the CDR3 is TGTGCCAGCAGCCAAGAGAACACACCTAATGAAAAACTGTTTTTT. The rearrangement links TRBV4-2 to TRBJ1-4; no clear D. Germline CDR1 LGHNA, CDR2 YNFKEQ. CDR3 size: 15 residues. The V end lost 0 bases, the J end lost 3 bases, and 8 bases lay between the germline ends.

The V and J genes are TRBV10-3 and TRBJ1-2, with D hard to call. V was trimmed by 7 bases and J by 6 bases, leaving 12 bases between them. This CDR3 contains 12 residues. CDR1 and CDR2 from the germline V gene are ENHRY and SYGVKD. CDR3 nucleotides: TGTGCCATCACCGCTAACCGGGATGGCTACACCTTC. This encodes CAITANRDGYTF.

This clone was picked up a small number of times. The chain links TRBV28 to TRBJ1-4; 7 nucleotides line up with TRBD1. From germline, CDR1 is MDHEN and CDR2 SYDVKM. The CDR3 spans 14 residues. The V segment lost 3 bases and the J segment 6 bases; nucleotides outside the gene matches: 4. CDR3 bases: TGTGCCAGCAGTTTGAGAGGGGGCGATGAAAAACTGTTTTTT. Translating gives CASSLRGGDEKLFF.

This clone has a handful of counts. The chain joins TRBV30 to TRBJ2-5, with TRBD1 matching 7 bases. The CDR3 covers 15 residues. The germline V gene has CDR1 GTSNPN and CDR2 SVGIG (reference sequence). The V gene end was trimmed by 0 bases and the J gene end by 4 bases; junction bases not matched to a gene: 8. CDR3 in amino acids: CAWSVQDRARETQYF. The DNA of the CDR3 is TGTGCCTGGAGTGTACAAGACAGGGCACGAGAGACCCAGTACTTC.

The chain recombines TRBV11-2 with TRBJ2-3, with D perhaps TRBD2 (6 bases). This CDR3 region has 16 residues. Germline CDR1 and CDR2: SGHAT and FQNNGV. Trimming cost V 0 bases and J 1 base, with 11 bases left between them. CDR3 coding DNA: TGTGCCAGCAGCTTAGACGGGAGTCACGGCACAGATACGCAGTATTTT. This sequence encodes CASSLDGSHGTDTQYF. Full variable domain (rest looked up from reference TRBV11-2 and TRBJ2-3): EAGVAQSPRYKIIEKRQSVAFWCNPISGHATLYWYQQILGQGPKLLIQFQNNGVVDDSQLPKDRFSAERLKGVDSTLKIQPAKLEDSAVYLCASSLDGSHGTDTQYFGPGTRLTVL.

This chain connects TRBV7-2 to TRBJ2-2; D remains unclear. The CDR3 length is 12 residues. Deletions cut 5 bases from V and 4 bases from J, with 5 bases between. The germline gives CDR1 SGHTA, CDR2 FQGNSA. CDR3 sequence (DNA): TGTGCCAGCAGCGAGTCCACCGGGGAGCTGTTTTTT. As protein: CASSESTGELFF.

CDR3 sequence: CAWSVEGIPYGYTF. The CDR3 DNA follows: TGTGCCTGGAGTGTGGAGGGGATTCCCTATGGCTACACCTTC. The V gene is TRBV30, the J gene TRBJ1-2; TRBD1 might be the D (5 bases). Germline CDR1 reads GTSNPN; CDR2 reads SVGIG (reference sequence). This CDR3 region has 14 residues. V shed 0 bases and J shed 4 bases, with 12 bases lying between them.

The V call is TRBV27, the J call TRBJ2-1; TRBD2 might be the D (7 bases). The ends were cut back, 0 bases at V and 10 bases at J, with 10 bases in the middle. In germline, CDR1 is MNHEY, CDR2 SMNVEV (reference sequence). The CDR3 extends over 13 amino acids. The chain's CDR3 is CASSLSGRGEQFF. CDR3 DNA sequence: TGTGCCAGCAGTTTATCGGGGAGGGGGGAGCAGTTCTTC.

This clone was counted a few times. This chain uses TRBV27 with TRBJ1-4; 9 nucleotides agree with TRBD1. The CDR3 runs 17 residues. With V trimmed by 4 bases and J by 8 bases, 14 bases remained unmatched. CDR1 MNHEY and CDR2 SMNVEV come from the germline V gene (reference sequence). In DNA, the CDR3 is TGTGCCAGCAGTTATAAGACAGGGGGGTCCGCCGGGGAAAAACTGTTTTTT. This translates into CASSYKTGGSAGEKLFF. Supplemented by reference TRBV27 and TRBJ1-4, the full variable domain reads EAQVTQNPRYLITVTGKKLTVTCSQNMNHEYMSWYRQDPGLGLRQIYYSMNVEVTDKGDVPEGYKVSRKEKRNFPLILESPSPNQTSLYFCASSYKTGGSAGEKLFFGSGTQLSVL.

This chain joins TRBV6-1 and TRBJ1-5; tentative D call: TRBD1 (5 bases). This CDR3 contains 13 residues. Per germline, CDR1 MNHNS and CDR2 SASEGT. The V end was cut by 7 bases, the J end by 7 bases, with 14 bases between. The CDR3 region is CASILTGGQPQHF. The CDR3 DNA sequence: TGTGCCAGCATTCTGACGGGGGGGCAGCCCCAGCATTTT.

This clone has a handful of counts. The chain has TRBV19 and TRBJ2-7; 14 bases map to TRBD2. J lost 3 bases, V lost 3 bases, and 10 bases had no gene match. Germline V gene lookup returns CDR1 LNHDA and CDR2 SQIVND (reference sequence). CDR3 length: 18 amino acids. CDR3 loop: CASSMEGTSGSHLYEQYF. The CDR3 DNA follows: TGTGCCAGTAGTATGGAAGGGACTAGCGGGAGTCACCTCTACGAGCAGTACTTC.

This clone was detected a few times. The V call is TRBV5-1, the J call TRBJ2-1, with D possibly being TRBD1 (6 bases). CDR1 and CDR2 (germline): SGHRS, YFSETQ. Trimming shortened V by 0 bases and J by 5 bases, and 9 bases separated the two germline ends. CDR3 size: 14 residues. The CDR3 region is CASSLGTEDNEQFF. The DNA of the CDR3 is TGCGCCAGCAGCTTGGGGACAGAGGACAATGAGCAGTTCTTC.

This clone was counted only a few times. This chain uses TRBV29-1 with TRBJ2-2; 7 bases fit TRBD2. Losses at the gene ends were 7 bases for V and 7 bases for J; bases not matched to a gene: 9. The CDR3 loop spans 13 amino acids. The germline V gene has CDR1 SQVTM and CDR2 ANQGSEA. The DNA of the CDR3 is TGCAGCGCAACACTAGGACTAGACGGGGAGCTGTTTTTT. This codes for CSATLGLDGELFF.

The genes are TRBV4-1 and TRBJ2-3; possibly TRBD2 for D (6 bases). The CDR3 is 14 residues long. Germline assignment: CDR1 MGHRA and CDR2 YSYEKL. V was trimmed by 1 base and J by 8 bases, leaving 13 bases between them. The CDR3 bases are TGCGCCAGCAGCCAAGCTGGATCGGAGGGTACGCAGTATTTT. It encodes CASSQAGSEGTQYF.

There are a few counts of this clone. The V gene is TRBV7-2, the J gene TRBJ2-3, with D possibly being TRBD2 (5 bases). With 5 bases removed from V and 6 bases from J, the gap between germline ends came to 15 bases. The V gene's germline CDR1 is SGHTA and CDR2 FQGNSA. CDR3 length: 14 amino acids. DNA of the CDR3: TGTGCCAGCAGCCGCGGGTTGGGAGCGGATACGCAGTATTTT. Its protein product is CASSRGLGADTQYF.

The V gene is TRBV28, the J gene TRBJ1-3; the D is unclear. The germline gives CDR1 MDHEN, CDR2 SYDVKM. The CDR3 totals 12 residues. Trimming shortened V by 3 bases and J by 4 bases, and 4 bases separated the two germline ends. CDR3 DNA sequence: TGTGCCAGCAGTTTCCAAGGAAACACCATATATTTT. Its translation: CASSFQGNTIYF.

The chain links TRBV18 to TRBJ2-1; 10 nucleotides agree with TRBD2. The V gene end was trimmed by 2 bases and the J gene end by 5 bases; junction bases not matched to a gene: 3. The CDR3 has 15 amino acids. Germline CDR1 is KGHSH and CDR2 is LQKENI. The CDR3 sequence is CASSPGSGGHNEQFF. Here the CDR3 DNA reads TGTGCCAGCTCACCAGGTAGCGGGGGGCACAATGAGCAGTTCTTC.

This clone was detected only a few times. The CDR3 bases are TGTGCCAGCAGCTCCATGGGATTAGCGGGGACAGCAGATACGCAGTATTTT. This encodes CASSSMGLAGTADTQYF. This chain connects TRBV7-6 to TRBJ2-3, with D perhaps matching TRBD2 (8 bases). Per the germline V gene, CDR1 is SGHVS and CDR2 is FNYEAQ. Trimming took 4 bases from V and 4 from J, leaving 21 bases between them. The length of the CDR3 is 17 residues.

The chain uses TRBV9 and TRBJ2-3, with 9 bases aligning to TRBD2. The germline V gene encodes CDR1 SGDLS and CDR2 YYNGEE. V was clipped by 4 bases and J by 0 bases; unmatched bases: 9. The CDR3 has 17 residues. The CDR3 loop is CASSPRTLAGSTDTQYF. As DNA, the CDR3 is TGTGCCAGCAGCCCCAGAACTCTAGCGGGAAGCACAGATACGCAGTATTTT.